Each of the 3 T cell receptor beta chains below was sequenced from the same sample in a study of T-cell reconstitution after alpha-beta-depleted transplantation in children. Preparation of the TCRbeta library involved a method that used unique molecular identifiers. TCRdb called the PCR reads again in MiXCR, with one record for every CDR3 protein. The sample includes about 980,000 distinct CDR3 sequences, around 30% of them seen just once. Sequences were derived from PBMCs, mostly from graft donor cells, sampled 360 days after TCRalphabeta/CD19-depleted stem cell transplant. These receptors came from a boy younger than two who had a stem cell transplant for SCID, so the T cells may come from the graft donor.

This chain uses TRBV5-6 with TRBJ2-3; D gene uncertain. This CDR3 is built from 18 residues. CDR1 and CDR2 from the germline V gene are SGHDT and YYEEEE. V lost 1 base to trimming and J lost 0 bases, with 18 bases between them. The CDR3 DNA follows: TGTGCCAGCAGCTTGATTGGGCTCCGGTTGGGTAGCACAGATACGCAGTATTTT. This translates into CASSLIGLRLGSTDTQYF.

This chain uses TRBV29-1 with TRBJ2-1; 7 positions match TRBD2. The ends lost 5 bases at V and 7 bases at J; junction bases unmatched: 5. The CDR3 has 12 residues. Germline V gene lookup returns CDR1 SQVTM and CDR2 ANQGSEA. The CDR3 here is CSVSGVGNEQFF. CDR3 sequence (DNA): TGCAGCGTTAGCGGGGTTGGGAATGAGCAGTTCTTC.

The rearrangement joins TRBV6-5 to TRBJ1-1; tentative D call: TRBD1 (6 bases). V gave up 0 bases and J gave up 1 base, with 9 bases separating them. The CDR3 covers 15 residues. Germline loops: CDR1 MNHEY, CDR2 SVGAGI. This CDR3 reads CASSYSSRGNTEAFF. The CDR3 bases are TGTGCCAGCAGTTACTCGAGCAGGGGGAACACTGAAGCTTTCTTT.